This T cell receptor (beta chain) came from a study of cytomegalovirus exposure and HLA in healthy donors. Method: immunoSEQ multiplex PCR; TCRdb's copy keeps in-frame clones and lacks some. Found here are a few hundred thousand clones, approximately 84% of them singletons; the top ten hold 12%. This CDR3 comprises 13 residues. Germline V lookup: CDR1 LNHNV, CDR2 YYDKDF (reference sequence). The J segment lost 4 bases and the V segment lost 6 bases, leaving 2 bases of the junction unmatched. The V call is TRBV15, the J call TRBJ2-1, with 8 bases that match TRBD2. The clonotype comes from a young man in good health and CMV-seropositive. Sequenced: PBMCs. The CDR3 DNA is TGTGCCACCAGGTTAGCGGGATACAATGAGCAGTTCTTC. This encodes CATRLAGYNEQFF.